The T cell receptor (beta chain) under discussion was sequenced for a study of cytomegalovirus exposure and HLA in healthy donors. Study background: The same platform was used for the 110 or so validation repertoires as for the roughly 660 first-cohort repertoires, as reported in a later analysis.

This clone has just a few counts. Its antigen is undetermined. The assay was immunoSEQ multiplex PCR, and TCRdb's table has in-frame clones only and misses some. Here the sample spans 100,000 or so clones, about 86% being singletons. Study-wide results and limits: Subsequent analysis revealed that first-cohort TCR clusters tended to co-occur in the roughly 120 validation repertoires. High sensitivity and specificity were reportedly achieved when the classifier diagnosed cytomegalovirus status.

V was pared by 6 bases and J by 3 bases, with 7 bases of the junction left unmatched. Germline CDR1 is MNHEY and CDR2 is SMNVEV (reference sequence). This CDR3 is built from 15 residues. The sequence came from a young woman in good health and CMV-seropositive. The sample was PBMCs. V usage is TRBV27 and J usage is TRBJ1-5, with TRBD1 matching over 8 bases. DNA for the CDR3: TGTGCCAGCAGATCGTTGGACAGGGTCAATCAGCCCCAGCATTTT. This translates into CASRSLDRVNQPQHF.